This TCR beta chain was found in a study of T cells in Graves' hyperthyroidism and ophthalmopathy. The length of the CDR3 is 15 residues. Germline CDR1 is SGDLS and CDR2 is YYNGEE. V was shortened by 0 bases and J by 1 base, with 8 bases between the two germline ends. This clonotype was recorded many times. Amplified TCR beta CDR3 regions derived from RNA transcripts. Using the HTBI primer set, a first-round RT-PCR was run on the TCR CDR3. TCRdb analysed the multiplex PCR reads with MiXCR anew, one entry per CDR3 protein. The sample comprises fewer than 450,000 distinct CDR3 sequences, 15% of which are singletons, and around 20% rests with the top ten. Using roughly 9.4 ml of fresh peripheral blood, PBMCs were prepared.

V and J are TRBV9 and TRBJ2-1; D perhaps matches TRBD1 (5 bases). Sequenced material: blood. This sequence originates from a woman aged 55-75 years with Graves' ophthalmopathy. The CDR3 loop reads CASSVDGASYNEQFF. The CDR3 region has the DNA TGTGCCAGCAGCGTAGATGGGGCATCCTACAATGAGCAGTTCTTC.